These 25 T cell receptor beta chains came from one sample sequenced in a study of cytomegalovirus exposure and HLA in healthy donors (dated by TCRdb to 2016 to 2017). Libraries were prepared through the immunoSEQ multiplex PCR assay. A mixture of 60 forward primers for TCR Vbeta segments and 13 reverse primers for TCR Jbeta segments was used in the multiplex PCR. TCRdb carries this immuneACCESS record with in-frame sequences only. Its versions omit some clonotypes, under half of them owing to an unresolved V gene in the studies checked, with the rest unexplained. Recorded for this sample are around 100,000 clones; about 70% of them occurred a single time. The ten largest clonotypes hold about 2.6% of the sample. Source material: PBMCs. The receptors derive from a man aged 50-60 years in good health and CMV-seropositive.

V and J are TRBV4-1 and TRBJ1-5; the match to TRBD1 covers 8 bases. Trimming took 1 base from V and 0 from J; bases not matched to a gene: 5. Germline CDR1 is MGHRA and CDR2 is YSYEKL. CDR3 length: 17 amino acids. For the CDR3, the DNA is TGCGCCAGCAGCCAAGTGCGGGGACAGGATAGCAATCAGCCCCAGCATTTT. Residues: CASSQVRGQDSNQPQHF.

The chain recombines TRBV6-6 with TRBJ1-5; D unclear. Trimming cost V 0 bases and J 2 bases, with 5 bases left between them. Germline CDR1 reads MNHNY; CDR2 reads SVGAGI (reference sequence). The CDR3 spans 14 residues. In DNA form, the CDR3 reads TGTGCCAGCAGTTACTCTGAGGGCAATCAGCCCCAGCATTTT. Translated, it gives CASSYSEGNQPQHF.

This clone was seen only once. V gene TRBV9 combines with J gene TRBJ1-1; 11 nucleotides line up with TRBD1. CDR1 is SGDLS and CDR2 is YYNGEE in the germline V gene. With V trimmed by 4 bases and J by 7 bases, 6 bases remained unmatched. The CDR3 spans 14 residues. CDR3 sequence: CASSPWTGGVEAFF. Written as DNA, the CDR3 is TGTGCCAGCAGCCCGTGGACAGGGGGCGTTGAAGCTTTCTTT.

The CDR3 sequence: CASGQGMNYEQYF. The CDR3, as DNA: TGTGCCAGCGGGCAGGGTATGAACTACGAGCAGTACTTC. This chain joins TRBV6-5 and TRBJ2-5; D perhaps matches TRBD1 (5 bases). The J call may be in error: the DNA end matches TRBJ2-7 better. Germline V lookup: CDR1 MNHEY, CDR2 SVGAGI. This CDR3 region has 13 residues.

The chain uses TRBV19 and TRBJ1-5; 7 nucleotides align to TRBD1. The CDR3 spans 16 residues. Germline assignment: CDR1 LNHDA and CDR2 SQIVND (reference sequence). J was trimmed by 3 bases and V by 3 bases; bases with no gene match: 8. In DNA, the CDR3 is TGTGCCAGTAGTATTTGGGGGACAGAACACAATCAGCCCCAGCATTTT. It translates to CASSIWGTEHNQPQHF.

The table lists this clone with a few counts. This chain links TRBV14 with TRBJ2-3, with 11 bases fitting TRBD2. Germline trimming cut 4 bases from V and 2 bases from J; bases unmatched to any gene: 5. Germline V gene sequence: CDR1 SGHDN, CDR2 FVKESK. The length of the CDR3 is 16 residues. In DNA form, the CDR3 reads TGTGCCAGCAGCCCACTAGCGGGAGCTCTCACAGATACGCAGTATTTT. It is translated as CASSPLAGALTDTQYF.

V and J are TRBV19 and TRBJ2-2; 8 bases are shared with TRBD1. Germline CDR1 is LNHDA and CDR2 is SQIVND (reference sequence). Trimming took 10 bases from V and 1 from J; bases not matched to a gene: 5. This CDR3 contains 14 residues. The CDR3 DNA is TGTGCCACACGTGACAGGGGGAACACCGGGGAGCTGTTTTTT. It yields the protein CATRDRGNTGELFF. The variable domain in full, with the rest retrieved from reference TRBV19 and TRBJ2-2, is DGGITQSPKYLFRKEGQNVTLSCEQNLNHDAMYWYRQDPGQGLRLIYYSQIVNDFQKGDIAEGYSVSREKKESFPLTVTSAQKNPTAFYLCATRDRGNTGELFFGEGSRLTVL.

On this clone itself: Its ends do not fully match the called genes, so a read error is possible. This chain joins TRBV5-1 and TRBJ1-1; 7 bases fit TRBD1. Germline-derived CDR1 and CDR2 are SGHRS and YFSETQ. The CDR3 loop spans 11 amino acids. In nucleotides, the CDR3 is TGCGCCAGCAGCTTGGAAGACAGGGCCGTGTTT. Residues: CASSLEDRAVF.

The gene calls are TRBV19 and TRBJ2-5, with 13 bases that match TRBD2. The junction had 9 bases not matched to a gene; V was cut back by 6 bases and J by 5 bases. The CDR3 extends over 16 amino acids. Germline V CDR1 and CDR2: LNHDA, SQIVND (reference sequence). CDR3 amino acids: CASSGTSGVLGETQYF. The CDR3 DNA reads TGTGCCAGTAGCGGGACTAGCGGGGTCCTGGGGGAGACCCAGTACTTC.

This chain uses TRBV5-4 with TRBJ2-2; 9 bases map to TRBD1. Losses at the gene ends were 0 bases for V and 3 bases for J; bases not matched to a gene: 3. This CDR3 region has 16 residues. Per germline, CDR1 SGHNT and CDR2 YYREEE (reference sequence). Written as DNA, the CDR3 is TGTGCCAGCAGCTTGGCTACAGGGGGCCACACCGGGGAGCTGTTTTTT. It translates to CASSLATGGHTGELFF.

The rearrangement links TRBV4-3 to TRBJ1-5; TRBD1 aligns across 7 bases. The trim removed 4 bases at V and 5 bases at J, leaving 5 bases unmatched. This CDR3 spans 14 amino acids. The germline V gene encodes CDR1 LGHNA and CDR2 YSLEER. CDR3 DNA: TGCGCCAGCAGCCTCCGACAGGGAGATCAGCCCCAGCATTTT. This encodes CASSLRQGDQPQHF.

The CDR3, as DNA: TGTGCTAGTGGTTTGGTACGGGTACTCTACGAGCAGTACTTC. This translates into CASGLVRVLYEQYF. The chain has TRBV12-5 and TRBJ2-7, with D uncertain. Germline V gives CDR1 LGHNT, CDR2 FRNRAP. The CDR3 has 14 residues. The germline V and J ends were trimmed by 0 bases and 3 bases, with 9 bases remaining between them.

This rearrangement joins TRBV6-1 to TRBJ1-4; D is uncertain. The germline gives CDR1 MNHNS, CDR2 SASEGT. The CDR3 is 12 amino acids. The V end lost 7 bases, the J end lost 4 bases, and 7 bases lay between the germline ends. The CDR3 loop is CASTPRNEKLFF. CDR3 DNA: TGTGCCAGCACTCCCCGTAATGAAAAACTGTTTTTT.

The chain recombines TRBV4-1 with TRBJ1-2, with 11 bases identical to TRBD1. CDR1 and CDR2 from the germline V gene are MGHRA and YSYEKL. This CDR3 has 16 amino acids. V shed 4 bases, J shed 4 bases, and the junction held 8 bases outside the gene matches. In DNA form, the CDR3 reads TGCGCCAGCAGCCTTGGACAGGGGGCGCTTTCCTATGGCTACACCTTC. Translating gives CASSLGQGALSYGYTF.

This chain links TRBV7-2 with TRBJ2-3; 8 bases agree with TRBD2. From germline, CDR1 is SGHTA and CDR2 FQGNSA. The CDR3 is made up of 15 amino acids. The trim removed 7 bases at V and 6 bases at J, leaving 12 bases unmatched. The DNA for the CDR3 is TGTGCCAGCACCCTACGGGGGGGGGCCGGGGATACGCAGTATTTT. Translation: CASTLRGGAGDTQYF.

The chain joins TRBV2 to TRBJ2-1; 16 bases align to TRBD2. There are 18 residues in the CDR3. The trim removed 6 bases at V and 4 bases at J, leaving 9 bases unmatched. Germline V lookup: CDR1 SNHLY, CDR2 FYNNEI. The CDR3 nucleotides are TGTGCCAGCAGACCCGGGACTAGCGGGAGGGGGACTTACAATGAGCAGTTCTTC. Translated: CASRPGTSGRGTYNEQFF.

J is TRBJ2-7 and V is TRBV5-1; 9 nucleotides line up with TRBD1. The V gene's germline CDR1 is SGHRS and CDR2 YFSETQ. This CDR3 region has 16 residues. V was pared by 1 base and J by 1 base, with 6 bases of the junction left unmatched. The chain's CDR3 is CASSLTGGQGSYEQYF. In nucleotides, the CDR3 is TGCGCCAGCAGCTTGACGGGGGGACAGGGTTCCTACGAGCAGTACTTC.

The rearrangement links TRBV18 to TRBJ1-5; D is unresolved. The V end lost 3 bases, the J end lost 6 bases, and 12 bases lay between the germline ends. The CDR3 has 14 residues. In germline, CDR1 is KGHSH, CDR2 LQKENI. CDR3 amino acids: CASSPGLGIQPQHF. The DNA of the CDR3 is TGTGCCAGCTCACCGGGCCTCGGTATTCAGCCCCAGCATTTT.

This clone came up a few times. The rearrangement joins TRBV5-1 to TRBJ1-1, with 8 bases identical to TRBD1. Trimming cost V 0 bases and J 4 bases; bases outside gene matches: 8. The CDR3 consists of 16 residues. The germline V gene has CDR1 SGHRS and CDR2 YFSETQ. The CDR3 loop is CASSLVGIQGGTEAFF. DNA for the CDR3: TGCGCCAGCAGCTTGGTCGGAATACAGGGGGGCACTGAAGCTTTCTTT.

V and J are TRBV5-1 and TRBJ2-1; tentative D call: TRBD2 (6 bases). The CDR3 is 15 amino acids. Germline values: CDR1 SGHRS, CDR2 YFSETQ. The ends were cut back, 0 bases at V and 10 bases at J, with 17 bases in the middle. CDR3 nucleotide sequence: TGCGCCAGCAGCTTGGCTCAAATGCGGGGTCACGAGCAGTTCTTC. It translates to CASSLAQMRGHEQFF.

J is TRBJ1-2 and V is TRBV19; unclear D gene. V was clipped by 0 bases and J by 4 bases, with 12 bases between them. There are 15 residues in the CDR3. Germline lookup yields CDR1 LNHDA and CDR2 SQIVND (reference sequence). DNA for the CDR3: TGTGCCAGTAGTATAGATCGGGGATTTCTCTATGGCTACACCTTC. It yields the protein CASSIDRGFLYGYTF.

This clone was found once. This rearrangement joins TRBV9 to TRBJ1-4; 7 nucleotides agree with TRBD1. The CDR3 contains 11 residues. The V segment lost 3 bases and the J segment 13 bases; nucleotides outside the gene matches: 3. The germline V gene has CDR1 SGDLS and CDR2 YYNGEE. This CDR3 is CASSDRQGLFF. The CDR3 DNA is TGTGCCAGCAGCGACAGACAGGGACTGTTTTTT.

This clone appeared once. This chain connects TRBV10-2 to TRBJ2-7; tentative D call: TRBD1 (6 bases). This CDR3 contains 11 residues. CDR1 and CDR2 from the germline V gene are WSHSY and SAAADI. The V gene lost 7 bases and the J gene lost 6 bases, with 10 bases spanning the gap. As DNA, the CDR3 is TGCGCCAGCAAACAGGGCGGCGAGCAGTACTTC. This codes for CASKQGGEQYF.

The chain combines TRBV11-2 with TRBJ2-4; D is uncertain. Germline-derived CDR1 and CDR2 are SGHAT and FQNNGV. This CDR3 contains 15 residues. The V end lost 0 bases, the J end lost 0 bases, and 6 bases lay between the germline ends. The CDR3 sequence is CASSLDYPAKNIQYF. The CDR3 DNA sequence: TGTGCCAGCAGCTTAGATTATCCAGCCAAAAACATTCAGTACTTC. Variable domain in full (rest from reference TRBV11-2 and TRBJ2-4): EAGVAQSPRYKIIEKRQSVAFWCNPISGHATLYWYQQILGQGPKLLIQFQNNGVVDDSQLPKDRFSAERLKGVDSTLKIQPAKLEDSAVYLCASSLDYPAKNIQYFGAGTRLSVL.

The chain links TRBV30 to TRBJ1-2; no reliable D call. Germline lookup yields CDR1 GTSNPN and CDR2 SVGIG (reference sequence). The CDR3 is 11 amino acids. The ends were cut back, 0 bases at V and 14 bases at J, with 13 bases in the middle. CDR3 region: CAWSVGAGGTF. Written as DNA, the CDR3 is TGTGCCTGGAGTGTTGGTGCGGGCGGTACCTTC.